The clone carrying this T cell receptor beta chain turned up a few times. Antigen: not known. The sample originates from a study of T cell repertoires in cytomegalovirus infection. Study details: It can be stated that public TCR beta signatures indicated CMV infection as well as a matching HLA type. Overall study results and limits: Within the response measured ex vivo, HLA-C-restricted CMV-specific TCR beta clonotypes were dominant. Using cumulative public TCR beta family frequency, the authors identified those who carried CMV together with the relevant HLA.

TCRdb independently ran MiXCR on the reads; one entry per CDR3 protein. The sample holds fewer than 700,000 distinct CDR3 sequences, around 24% seen once. The CDR3 contains 15 residues. V was cut by 3 bases and J by 0 bases, with 6 bases left in between. The chain carries TRBV12-3 or TRBV12-4 and TRBJ2-6; D is unclear. Sequencing was carried out using CD8+ T cells from PBMCs. The receptor was derived from a human donor in good health (CMV status not recorded). Some clones in this sample may be carry-over from other donors' samples. The CDR3 coding sequence is TGTGCCAGCAGTTTTGAGAGCTCTGGGGCCAACGTCCTGACTTTC. Protein: CASSFESSGANVLTF.